This TCR beta chain comes out of a study of cytomegalovirus exposure and HLA in healthy donors. Study results and caveats: Association of a missense DCLRE1C variant with TCR beta V- and J-gene trimming was reported in a later analysis.

The V gene lost 5 bases and the J gene lost 9 bases, with 11 bases spanning the gap. Germline V gives CDR1 SEHNR, CDR2 FQNEAQ (reference sequence). This CDR3 region has 11 residues. It was with 60 Vbeta and 13 Jbeta primers that the PCR ran. Assay used: immunoSEQ multiplex PCR; TCRdb lists only in-frame clones, some missing. The sample comprises approximately 120,000 clones, 60% to 75% of which are singletons, and around 3.9% rests with the top ten. Only a few counts were recorded for this clone. Its antigen is unidentified. V and J are TRBV7-9 and TRBJ2-7; possibly TRBD2 for D (6 bases). The source of this sequence is a woman between 50 and 59 years old in good health and CMV-seropositive. Sequencing used PBMCs. The CDR3 DNA sequence: TGTGCCAGCAGCCCTTTCGGGGGGCAGTACTTC. Its protein is CASSPFGGQYF.